The clone carrying this T cell receptor beta chain has a single count. The antigen is undetermined. These data come from a study of cytomegalovirus exposure and HLA in healthy donors. On the study more broadly: Sequencing of 150 million to 200 million T cells in an earlier analysis found 120 million or so unique TCR beta sequences. General study points: HLA alleles were associated with fewer than 20,000 TCR beta sequences in a later analysis at 0.05 false discovery rate. For cytomegalovirus status, the classifier reportedly gave diagnoses with high specificity and sensitivity.

PCR involved 60 Vbeta and 13 Jbeta primers. TCRdb's table, derived via immunoSEQ multiplex PCR, lists solely in-frame clones and lacks some. In the table there are 200,000 to 250,000 clones, 70% to 85% of which are singletons. This CDR3 is 18 amino acids long. V trimming: 1 base; J trimming: 2 bases; junction bases outside the gene matches: 2. Germline V CDR1 and CDR2: SEHNR, FQNEAQ (reference sequence). Sample: PBMCs. The sequence was obtained from a woman in her thirties or forties in good health and CMV-seronegative. V usage is TRBV7-9 and J usage is TRBJ2-1; the match to TRBD2 covers 16 bases. This CDR3 is CASSLGGTSGGAYNEQFF. In DNA, the CDR3 is TGTGCCAGCAGCTTAGGCGGGACTAGCGGGGGGGCCTACAATGAGCAGTTCTTC.